This TCR beta chain was recovered during a study of technical replicates of blood from a handful of donors. A note on this clone: Other nucleotide sequences in the sample specify the same CDR3.

Some clones are missing from TCRdb's copy, which holds only in-frame ones; the method was immunoSEQ multiplex PCR. The sample has 75,000 to 90,000 clones; around 96% are singletons. Germline V CDR1 and CDR2: MNHEY, SMNVEV (reference sequence). This CDR3 spans 13 amino acids. Trimming removed 2 bases from V and 3 bases from J, with 7 bases in between. Sequencing was done on a sample of T cells isolated from PBMCs. This chain connects TRBV27 to TRBJ1-1, with unresolved D. This receptor was identified in a human donor in good health. Here the CDR3 DNA reads TGTGCCAGCAGTTTAGCAGGCTACACTGAAGCTTTCTTT. It is translated as CASSLAGYTEAFF.